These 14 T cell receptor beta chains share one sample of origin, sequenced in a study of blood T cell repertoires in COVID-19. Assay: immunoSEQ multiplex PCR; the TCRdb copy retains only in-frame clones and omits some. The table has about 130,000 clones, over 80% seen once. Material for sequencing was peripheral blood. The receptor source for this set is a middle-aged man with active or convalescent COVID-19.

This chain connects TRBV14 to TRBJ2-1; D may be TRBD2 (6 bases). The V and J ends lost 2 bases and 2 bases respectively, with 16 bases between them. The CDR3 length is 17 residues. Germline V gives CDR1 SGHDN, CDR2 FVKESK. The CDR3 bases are TGTGCCAGCAGCCAAACCCCTAGCGCCCTTCCCTACAATGAGCAGTTCTTC. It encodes CASSQTPSALPYNEQFF.

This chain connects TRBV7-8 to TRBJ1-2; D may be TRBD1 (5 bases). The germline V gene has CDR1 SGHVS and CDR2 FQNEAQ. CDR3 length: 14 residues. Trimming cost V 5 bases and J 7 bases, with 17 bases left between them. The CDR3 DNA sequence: TGTGCCAGCAGCCCACGGACAAGTCGACGTGGCTACACCTTC. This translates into CASSPRTSRRGYTF.

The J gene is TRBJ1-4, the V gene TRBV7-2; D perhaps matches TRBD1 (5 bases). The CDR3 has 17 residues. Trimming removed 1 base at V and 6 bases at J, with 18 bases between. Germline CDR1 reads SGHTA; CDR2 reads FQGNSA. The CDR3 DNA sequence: TGTGCCAGCAGCTTAGTCGGGGGAGTGGCGGGGGATGAAAAACTGTTTTTT. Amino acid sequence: CASSLVGGVAGDEKLFF.

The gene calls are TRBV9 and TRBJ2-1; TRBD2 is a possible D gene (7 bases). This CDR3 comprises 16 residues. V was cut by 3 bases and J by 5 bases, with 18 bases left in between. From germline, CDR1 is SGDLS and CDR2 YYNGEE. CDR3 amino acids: CASSGRLVGGDNEQFF. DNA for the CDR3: TGTGCCAGCAGCGGCCGTTTGGTAGGGGGGGACAATGAGCAGTTCTTC.

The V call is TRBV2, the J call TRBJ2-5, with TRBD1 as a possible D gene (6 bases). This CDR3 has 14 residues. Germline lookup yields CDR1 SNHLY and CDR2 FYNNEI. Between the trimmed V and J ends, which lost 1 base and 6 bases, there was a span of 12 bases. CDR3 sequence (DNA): TGTGCCAGCAGTGAAGAGGGGGTCCCGAAGACCCAGTACTTC. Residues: CASSEEGVPKTQYF.

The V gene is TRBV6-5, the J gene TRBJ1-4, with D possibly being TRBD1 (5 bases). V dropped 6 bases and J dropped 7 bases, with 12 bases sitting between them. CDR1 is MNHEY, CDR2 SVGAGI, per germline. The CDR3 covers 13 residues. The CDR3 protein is CASSAGTGEKLFF. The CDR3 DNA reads TGTGCCAGCAGCGCCGGGACTGGTGAAAAACTGTTTTTT.

In DNA form, the CDR3 reads TGTGCCAGCAGTTACAAAGGACTAGAGTCAGATACGCAGTATTTT. This encodes CASSYKGLESDTQYF. V gene TRBV6-5 combines with J gene TRBJ2-3; 7 bases match TRBD2. The CDR3 consists of 15 residues. The J segment lost 4 bases and the V segment lost 2 bases, leaving 6 bases of the junction unmatched. Germline CDR1 reads MNHEY; CDR2 reads SVGAGI.

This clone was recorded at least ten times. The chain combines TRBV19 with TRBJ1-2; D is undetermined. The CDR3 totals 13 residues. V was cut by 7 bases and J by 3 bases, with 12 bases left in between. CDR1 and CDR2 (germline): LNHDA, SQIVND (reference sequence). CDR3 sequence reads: CASIRTGYYGYTF. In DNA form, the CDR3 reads TGTGCCAGTATCCGGACTGGATACTATGGCTACACCTTC.

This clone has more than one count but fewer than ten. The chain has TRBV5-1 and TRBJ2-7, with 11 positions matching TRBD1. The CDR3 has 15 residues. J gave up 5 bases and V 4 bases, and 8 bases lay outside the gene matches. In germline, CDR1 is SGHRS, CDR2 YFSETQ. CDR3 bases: TGCGCCAGCAGCACTGGACAGGGGGCAATCCACGAGCAGTACTTC. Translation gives CASSTGQGAIHEQYF.

CDR3 in DNA: TGCGCCAGCAGCTCGACAGGGGTCTATGGCTACACCTTC. Its protein is CASSSTGVYGYTF. This sequence joins TRBV5-1 and TRBJ1-2; TRBD1 matches 8 bases. V lost 3 bases to trimming and J lost 4 bases; unmatched junction nucleotides: 2. Germline V CDR1 and CDR2: SGHRS, YFSETQ. CDR3 length: 13 amino acids. Combining the CDR3 with reference TRBV5-1 and TRBJ1-2 gives the whole variable domain KAGVTQTPRYLIKTRGQQVTLSCSPISGHRSVSWYQQTPGQGLQFLFEYFSETQRNKGNFPGRFSGRQFSNSRSEMNVSTLELGDSALYLCASSSTGVYGYTFGSGTRLTVV.

The chain's CDR3 is CASSAMGTGDLNYGYTF. The CDR3 nucleotides read TGCGCCAGCAGCGCGATGGGGACAGGGGACCTTAACTATGGCTACACCTTC. This sequence joins TRBV5-1 and TRBJ1-2; the match to TRBD1 covers 10 bases. The CDR3 loop spans 17 amino acids. Unmatched junction bases numbered 10, after V lost 4 bases and J lost 1 base. Germline-derived CDR1 and CDR2 are SGHRS and YFSETQ.

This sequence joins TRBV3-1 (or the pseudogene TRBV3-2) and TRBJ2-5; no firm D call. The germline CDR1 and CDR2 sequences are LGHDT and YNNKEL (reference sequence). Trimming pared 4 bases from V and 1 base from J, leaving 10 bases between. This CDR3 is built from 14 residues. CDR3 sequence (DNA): TGTGCCAGCAGCCGCAACACGGGCCAAGAGACCCAGTACTTC. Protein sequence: CASSRNTGQETQYF.

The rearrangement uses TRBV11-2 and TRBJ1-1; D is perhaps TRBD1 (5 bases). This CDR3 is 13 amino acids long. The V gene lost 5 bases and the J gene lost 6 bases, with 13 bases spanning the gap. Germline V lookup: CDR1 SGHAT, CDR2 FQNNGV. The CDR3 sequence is CASSPRPGSEAFF. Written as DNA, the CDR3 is TGTGCCAGCAGCCCCCGGCCAGGGTCTGAAGCTTTCTTT.

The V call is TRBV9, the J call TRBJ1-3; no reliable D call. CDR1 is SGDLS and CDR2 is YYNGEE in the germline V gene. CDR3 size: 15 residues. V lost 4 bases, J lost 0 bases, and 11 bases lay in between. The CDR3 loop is CASSPGDNSGNTIYF. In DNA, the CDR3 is TGTGCCAGCAGCCCCGGGGATAACTCTGGAAACACCATATATTTT.